The rows below give T cell receptor beta chains drawn from one sample of a study of early T cells in non-severe SARS-CoV-2 infection. TCRdb ran MiXCR on the 5' RACE reads and lists one entry per CDR3 protein. The table lists around 56,000 distinct CDR3 sequences, about 8% of them singletons. Sequenced material: whole blood, taken at baseline. Every receptor here comes from an adult who was a healthcare worker with PCR-confirmed SARS-CoV-2 infection or an uninfected control (not recorded which). Both conserved end residues are part of each CDR3. Fields, in order: J gene, clone size, D gene, V gene, CDR3 length, CDR3 protein, CDR3 DNA. The D gene is left open where the match is weak. Part of the rows lack a size; the others show once, few, many or a class for expanded clones.

TRBJ2-5	many	TRBD2	TRBV29-1	15	CSVTRPGLEGVTQYF	TGCAGCGTGACCCGTCCGGGACTAGAAGGGGTGACCCAGTACTTC
TRBJ2-1	few	-	TRBV5-8	15	CASSLVGRTYNEQFF	TGTGCCAGCAGCTTGGTTGGAAGGACCTACAATGAGCAGTTCTTC
TRBJ1-4	many	TRBD1	TRBV12-3/TRBV12-4	17	CASSSRDRGSLNEKLFF	TGTGCCAGCAGTTCCCGGGACAGGGGCTCCCTTAATGAAAAACTGTTTTTT
TRBJ2-1	few	TRBD2	TRBV12-3/TRBV12-4	16	CASIPGTSASYNEQFF	TGTGCCAGCATCCCCGGGACTAGTGCCTCCTACAATGAGCAGTTCTTC
TRBJ1-1	once	-	TRBV6-6	13	CASKGGGIYEAFF	TGTGCCAGCAAAGGAGGGGGAATTTATGAAGCTTTCTTT
TRBJ2-7	-	-	TRBV27	19	CASSLRGRGGALYPYEQYF	TGTGCCAGCAGTTTAAGGGGAAGGGGGGGAGCCCTCTATCCCTACGAGCAGTACTTC
TRBJ2-3	few	-	TRBV18	16	CASSPGPGRGVDTQYF	TGTGCCAGCTCACCCGGGCCTGGTCGTGGGGTGGATACGCAGTATTTT
TRBJ2-1	-	-	TRBV30	16	CACHPDGAGNYNEQFF	TGTGCCTGCCATCCGGACGGGGCAGGGAACTACAATGAGCAGTTCTTC
TRBJ1-2	-	TRBD1	TRBV12-3/TRBV12-4	12	CASSPGGHGYTF	TGTGCCAGCAGCCCAGGGGGGCATGGCTACACCTTC
TRBJ2-5	-	-	TRBV7-8	13	CAATRGLKETQYF	TGTGCCGCTACGCGAGGGCTTAAAGAGACCCAGTACTTC
TRBJ2-7	many	TRBD1	TRBV6-5	14	CASRKADRGYEQYF	TGTGCCAGCAGGAAAGCGGACAGGGGCTACGAGCAGTACTTC
TRBJ1-1	-	-	TRBV27	13	CASSWSKNTEAFF	TGTGCCAGCAGTTGGAGTAAGAACACTGAAGCTTTCTTT
TRBJ2-5	-	-	TRBV11-3	14	CASSLGTGQETQYF	TGTGCCAGCAGCTTAGGAACAGGGCAAGAGACCCAGTACTTC
TRBJ2-3	few	-	TRBV6-1	14	CASSNSDSTDTQYF	TGTGCCAGCAGTAATAGCGATAGCACAGATACGCAGTATTTT
TRBJ2-3	many	-	TRBV20-1	14	CSAGLGESPDTQYF	TGCAGTGCTGGACTGGGAGAGTCTCCCGATACGCAGTATTTT
TRBJ2-3	many	-	TRBV28	14	CASSIFGTGYTQYF	TGTGCCAGCAGTATCTTCGGGACTGGGTATACGCAGTATTTT
TRBJ2-2	many	-	TRBV6-1	15	CASSTGEGNTGELFF	TGTGCCAGCAGCACAGGGGAGGGCAACACCGGGGAGCTGTTTTTT
TRBJ2-3	many	TRBD1	TRBV19	17	CASSTPRTGGITDTQYF	TGTGCCAGTAGTACCCCCCGGACAGGGGGTATCACAGATACGCAGTATTTT
TRBJ1-6	many	-	TRBV7-8	19	CASSLAHHRGRSGNSPLHF	TGTGCCAGCAGCTTAGCGCATCACCGGGGGCGGTCTGGTAATTCACCCCTCCACTTT
TRBJ2-7	-	TRBD2	TRBV6-2/TRBV6-3	14	CASNPSMGGYEQYF	TGTGCCAGCAACCCATCGATGGGGGGGTACGAGCAGTACTTC
TRBJ1-5	few	-	TRBV2	16	CASSAGRRLSNQPQHF	TGTGCCAGCAGTGCGGGCAGGAGACTTAGCAATCAGCCCCAGCATTTT
TRBJ2-1	-	TRBD2	TRBV28	16	CARGNRAGGWYNEQFF	TGTGCCAGGGGGAACCGAGCGGGAGGATGGTACAATGAGCAGTTCTTC
TRBJ2-1	-	TRBD2	TRBV20-1	16	CSARPGGLAAYNEQFF	TGCAGTGCTAGGCCTGGAGGACTAGCTGCCTACAATGAGCAGTTCTTC
TRBJ2-5	many	-	TRBV3-1	13	CASSLRRGETQYF	TGTGCCAGCAGCCTAAGAAGGGGAGAGACCCAGTACTTC
TRBJ1-2	few	-	TRBV10-3	11	CAVQTGYGYTF	TGTGCCGTACAGACAGGCTATGGCTACACCTTC
TRBJ1-4	many	-	TRBV7-9	15	CASSLAQGSNEKLFF	TGTGCCAGCAGCCTAGCCCAGGGATCTAATGAAAAACTGTTTTTT
TRBJ2-2	few	TRBD2	TRBV12-3/TRBV12-4	15	CASSLGLADTGELFF	TGTGCCAGCAGTCTCGGACTAGCGGACACCGGGGAGCTGTTTTTT
TRBJ2-1	many	TRBD2	TRBV30	18	CAWSVGLAGGRRYNEQFF	TGTGCCTGGAGTGTAGGGCTAGCGGGAGGGCGGAGATACAATGAGCAGTTCTTC
TRBJ2-5	many	-	TRBV7-9	15	CASSLGRASQETQYF	TGTGCCAGCAGCTTAGGAAGGGCAAGCCAAGAGACCCAGTACTTC
TRBJ2-7	many	-	TRBV7-6	14	CASSPREGAYEQYF	TGTGCCAGCAGCCCCCGTGAGGGGGCCTACGAGCAGTACTTC
TRBJ2-3	many	TRBD2	TRBV10-3	17	CAISDNSGTSSSDTQYF	TGTGCCATCAGTGATAATTCCGGGACTAGCTCCTCAGATACGCAGTATTTT
TRBJ2-2	many	-	TRBV25-1	12	CASEHDTGELFF	TGTGCCAGCGAGCATGACACCGGGGAGCTGTTTTTT
TRBJ1-5	few	-	TRBV29-1	13	CSAARGSNQPQHF	TGCAGCGCGGCTCGTGGTAGCAATCAGCCCCAGCATTTT
TRBJ2-7	few	TRBD2	TRBV14	14	CASSHLAGAYEQYF	TGTGCCAGCAGCCACCTAGCGGGAGCTTACGAGCAGTACTTC
TRBJ2-7	many	-	TRBV6-1	15	CASASNRDNMWEQYF	TGTGCCAGCGCTAGTAACAGGGATAATATGTGGGAGCAGTACTTC
TRBJ2-7	many	-	TRBV7-2	15	CASSPRLLGTYEQYF	TGTGCCAGCAGCCCCCGGTTGTTAGGCACCTACGAGCAGTACTTC
TRBJ2-7	few	TRBD2	TRBV2	16	CASRPGTSGTSYEQYF	TGTGCCAGCAGGCCCGGGACTAGCGGGACCTCCTACGAGCAGTACTTC
TRBJ2-6	-	-	TRBV19	15	CASSTPGSGANVLTF	TGTGCCAGTAGTACTCCAGGGTCTGGGGCCAACGTCCTGACTTTC
TRBJ2-3	-	-	TRBV7-2	18	CASSFDARTGRSTDTQYF	TGTGCCAGCAGCTTCGACGCCCGGACTGGGCGGAGCACAGATACGCAGTATTTT
TRBJ2-7	-	TRBD1	TRBV12-3/TRBV12-4	13	CASTPGQGYEQYF	TGTGCCAGCACCCCGGGACAGGGCTACGAGCAGTACTTC
TRBJ2-7	many	-	TRBV28	11	CATKYHYEQYF	TGTGCCACCAAGTACCACTACGAGCAGTACTTC
TRBJ2-5	many	-	TRBV7-2	14	CASSAYSFQETQYF	TGTGCCAGCAGCGCCTACAGTTTCCAAGAGACCCAGTACTTC
TRBJ2-1	many	-	TRBV20-1	11	CSARDPNEQFF	TGCAGTGCGAGGGACCCCAATGAGCAGTTCTTC
TRBJ2-7	-	TRBD1	TRBV25-1	17	CASSGPNRGRTYDEQYF	TGTGCCAGCAGTGGCCCGAACAGGGGGCGCACCTACGACGAGCAGTACTTC
TRBJ2-3	-	-	TRBV3-1	15	CASSQESAPVDTQYF	TGTGCCAGCAGCCAAGAGAGCGCCCCGGTGGATACGCAGTATTTT
TRBJ2-7	few	-	TRBV19	12	CASSHGLFPEYF	TGTGCCAGTAGTCACGGACTATTTCCGGAGTACTTC
TRBJ2-4	-	-	TRBV7-9	13	CASSLSGANIQYF	TGTGCCAGCAGCTTATCCGGGGCTAACATTCAGTACTTC
TRBJ2-1	-	TRBD2	TRBV11-1	17	CASSAASGRPQRNEQFF	TGTGCCAGCAGCGCAGCTAGCGGGAGGCCCCAGCGCAATGAGCAGTTCTTC
TRBJ2-5	many	-	TRBV5-4	14	CASSTGTLQETQYF	TGTGCCAGCAGCACGGGAACGTTACAAGAGACCCAGTACTTC
TRBJ1-3	-	TRBD1	TRBV6-5	14	CASKTGEAGNTIYF	TGTGCCAGCAAAACAGGGGAGGCCGGAAACACCATATATTTT
TRBJ2-3	many	TRBD2	TRBV12-3/TRBV12-4	15	CASSLPSGRMDTQYF	TGTGCCAGCAGTCTCCCTAGCGGGAGAATGGATACGCAGTATTTT
TRBJ2-2	many	TRBD1	TRBV30	13	CAWRTGYTGELFF	TGTGCCTGGAGGACAGGGTACACCGGGGAGCTGTTTTTT
TRBJ2-1	-	TRBD2	TRBV6-5	15	CASSLRLAGLHEQFF	TGTGCCAGCAGTTTGAGACTAGCGGGACTTCATGAGCAGTTCTTC
TRBJ1-1	many	TRBD1	TRBV6-6	14	CASSYSEGAAEAFF	TGTGCCAGCAGTTACTCAGAGGGGGCCGCTGAAGCTTTCTTT
TRBJ2-7	-	TRBD2	TRBV7-9	16	CASSPSPGTSGREQYF	TGTGCCAGCAGTCCTTCCCCCGGGACTAGCGGGCGCGAGCAGTACTTC
TRBJ2-7	few	-	TRBV20-1	13	CSARDGVVYEQYF	TGCAGTGCTAGAGATGGCGTAGTCTACGAGCAGTACTTC
TRBJ1-1	many	TRBD1	TRBV7-2	16	CASSFRGQGTNTEAFF	TGTGCCAGCAGCTTCCGGGGACAGGGAACGAACACTGAAGCTTTCTTT